The 9 T cell receptor beta chains given below trace back to one sample, sequenced in a study of a mutant IDH1 vaccine in newly diagnosed glioma. No antigen is known for these receptors. Specified time point: week 5, during vaccination. Doses consisted of 300 ug of mutant IDH1 20-mer peptide each, paired with topical imiquimod. This table comes from immunoSEQ multiplex PCR, and its TCRdb copy is limited to in-frame clones, with some not included. This sample carries around 30,000 clones, approximately 50% of them seen once, and the ten largest clones take 9.5% to 11%. The source material was PBMCs, sampled from a glioma patient whose treatment included an IDH1 peptide vaccine. Every receptor here comes from a woman between 18 and 30 years old with glioma.

The V and J genes are TRBV4-2 and TRBJ2-1, with 7 bases lining up with TRBD1. J was trimmed by 0 bases and V by 4 bases; bases with no gene match: 6. The CDR3 runs 16 residues. Germline V gives CDR1 LGHNA, CDR2 YNFKEQ. CDR3 nucleotides: TGTGCCAGCAGCCCCGATGCAGGGGGCTCCTACAATGAGCAGTTCTTC. Encoded protein: CASSPDAGGSYNEQFF.

V and J are TRBV4-1 and TRBJ1-6; D gene unclear. Deletions cut 0 bases from V and 7 bases from J, with 10 bases between. The CDR3 runs 15 residues. Germline V gene data show CDR1 as MGHRA and CDR2 as YSYEKL. Here the CDR3 DNA reads TGCGCCAGCAGCCAAGAGAGGGCGGGGAATTCACCCCTCCACTTT. Its translation: CASSQERAGNSPLHF.

The rearrangement links TRBV13 to TRBJ1-4; D possibly corresponds to TRBD1 (6 bases). Trimming cost V 3 bases and J 7 bases, with 15 bases left between them. CDR3 size: 15 residues. The germline CDR1 and CDR2 sequences are PRHDT and FYEKMQ (reference sequence). The CDR3 protein is CASSLLGGAGEKLFF. The CDR3 DNA is TGTGCCAGCAGCTTGTTGGGGGGCGCAGGTGAAAAACTGTTTTTT.

The gene calls are TRBV30 and TRBJ2-6, with D possibly being TRBD1 (5 bases). CDR3 length equals 14 residues. Trimming removed 1 base from V and 1 base from J, with 5 bases in between. Germline lookup yields CDR1 GTSNPN and CDR2 SVGIG (reference sequence). CDR3 loop: CAWSAGSGANVLTF. The CDR3 coding sequence is TGTGCCTGGAGTGCAGGGTCTGGGGCCAACGTCCTGACTTTC.

The genes are TRBV7-9 and TRBJ2-1, with 7 bases fitting TRBD2. The CDR3 runs 15 residues. V lost 5 bases, J lost 5 bases, and 9 bases stayed unmatched. Germline CDR1 SEHNR, CDR2 FQNEAQ (reference sequence). The CDR3 region is CASSLHLAENNEQFF. The CDR3 DNA follows: TGTGCCAGCAGCCTCCATCTAGCGGAAAACAATGAGCAGTTCTTC.

The CDR3 sequence: CASSFDREDQPQHF. As DNA, the CDR3 is TGTGCCAGCAGTTTTGACAGGGAGGATCAGCCCCAGCATTTT. The chain has TRBV28 and TRBJ1-5; TRBD1 matches 7 bases. J was trimmed by 5 bases and V by 3 bases; bases with no gene match: 4. Germline V gene lookup returns CDR1 MDHEN and CDR2 SYDVKM. The CDR3 covers 14 residues. Full variable domain (rest looked up from reference TRBV28 and TRBJ1-5): DVKVTQSSRYLVKRTGEKVFLECVQDMDHENMFWYRQDPGLGLRLIYFSYDVKMKEKGDIPEGYSVSREKKERFSLILESASTNQTSMYLCASSFDREDQPQHFGDGTRLSIL.

The rearrangement joins TRBV14 to TRBJ2-1; 10 bases agree with TRBD1. Germline loops: CDR1 SGHDN, CDR2 FVKESK. The CDR3 length is 16 residues. V gave up 4 bases and J gave up 2 bases; unmatched junction bases: 5. Here the CDR3 reads CASSLLGTGAYNEQFF. CDR3 DNA: TGTGCCAGCAGCCTCCTCGGGACAGGGGCCTACAATGAGCAGTTCTTC.

V usage is TRBV19 and J usage is TRBJ2-2; tentative D call: TRBD1 (6 bases). The CDR3 consists of 14 residues. Between the trimmed V and J ends, which lost 7 bases and 4 bases, there was a span of 13 bases. Germline V gene data show CDR1 as LNHDA and CDR2 as SQIVND (reference sequence). This CDR3 reads CASNLLRGTGELFF. In DNA form, the CDR3 reads TGTGCCAGTAACCTTCTCAGGGGCACCGGGGAGCTGTTTTTT.

The rearrangement uses TRBV19 and TRBJ1-2; a weak D match, TRBD1 (6 bases). V was shortened by 2 bases and J by 8 bases, with 12 bases between the two germline ends. Germline V CDR1 and CDR2: LNHDA, SQIVND (reference sequence). CDR3 length equals 13 residues. CDR3 DNA sequence: TGTGCCAGTAGTATAAACAGGGATTCGGGCTACACCTTC. It encodes CASSINRDSGYTF.